One sample yielded the 4 T cell receptor beta chains listed below, sequenced in a study of blood T cells in healthy people across ages. PCR was performed a second time for about 7 to 11 cycles using a sample-barcoded 5' primer and a J-beta primer mix. A single record per CDR3 protein comes from TCRdb applying MiXCR to the 5' RACE reads. The sample includes 850,000 to 1,100,000 distinct CDR3 sequences, less than 45% of them seen just once. The specimen sequenced was blood. These receptors all come from a man between 18 and 29 years old in good health.

A few counts support this clonotype. V gene TRBV29-1 combines with J gene TRBJ1-1; D gene ambiguous. The germline V gene has CDR1 SQVTM and CDR2 ANQGSEA. The V end lost 2 bases, the J end lost 2 bases, and 12 bases lay between the germline ends. The CDR3 runs to 14 residues. CDR3 coding DNA: TGCAGCGTTGAAAATTGGGCAGCCAACACTGAAGCTTTCTTT. It specifies CSVENWAANTEAFF.

The V and J genes are TRBV30 and TRBJ1-1, with D uncertain. Germline V gene data show CDR1 as GTSNPN and CDR2 as SVGIG (reference sequence). V was trimmed by 0 bases and J by 2 bases, leaving 10 bases between them. The CDR3 totals 14 residues. The DNA of the CDR3 is TGTGCCTGGAGTGTAAGAGCATTAAACACTGAAGCTTTCTTT. It yields the protein CAWSVRALNTEAFF.

V usage is TRBV7-2 and J usage is TRBJ1-2, with 7 bases identical to TRBD1. The trim removed 5 bases at V and 0 bases at J, leaving 9 bases unmatched. This CDR3 region has 16 residues. Germline-derived CDR1 and CDR2 are SGHTA and FQGNSA. The CDR3 DNA follows: TGTGCCAGCAGCGTAGGACAGGACGAAGCTAACTATGGCTACACCTTC. This codes for CASSVGQDEANYGYTF.

This rearrangement joins TRBV7-9 to TRBJ1-3; no reliable D call. The CDR3 is 13 residues long. Trimming removed 4 bases from V and 8 bases from J, with 12 bases in between. Germline values: CDR1 SEHNR, CDR2 FQNEAQ (reference sequence). The CDR3, as DNA: TGTGCCAGCAGCTCCCTCAATAAGGACACCATATATTTT. Translation: CASSSLNKDTIYF. The entire variable domain, with the rest obtained from reference TRBV7-9 and TRBJ1-3, is as follows: DTGVSQNPRHKITKRGQNVTFRCDPISEHNRLYWYRQTLGQGPEFLTYFQNEAQLEKSRLLSDRFSAERPKGSFSTLEIQRTEQGDSAMYLCASSSLNKDTIYFGEGSWLTVV.